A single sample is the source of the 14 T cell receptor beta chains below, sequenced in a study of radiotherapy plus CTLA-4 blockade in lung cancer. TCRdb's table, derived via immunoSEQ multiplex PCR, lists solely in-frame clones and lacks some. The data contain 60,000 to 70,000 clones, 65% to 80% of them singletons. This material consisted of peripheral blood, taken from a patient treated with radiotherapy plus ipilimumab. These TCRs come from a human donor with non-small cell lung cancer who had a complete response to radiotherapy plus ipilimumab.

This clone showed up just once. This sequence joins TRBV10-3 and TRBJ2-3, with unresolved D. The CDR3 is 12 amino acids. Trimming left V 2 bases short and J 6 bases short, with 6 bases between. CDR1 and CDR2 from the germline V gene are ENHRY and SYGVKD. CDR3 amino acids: CAISENKDTQYF. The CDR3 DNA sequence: TGTGCCATCAGTGAGAATAAGGATACGCAGTATTTT.

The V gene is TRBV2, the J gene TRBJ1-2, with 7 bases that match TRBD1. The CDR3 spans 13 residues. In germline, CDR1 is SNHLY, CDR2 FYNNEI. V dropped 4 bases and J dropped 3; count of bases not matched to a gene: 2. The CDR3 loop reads CASSGQGDYGYTF. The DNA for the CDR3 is TGTGCCAGCAGTGGACAGGGCGACTATGGCTACACCTTC.

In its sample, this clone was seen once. CDR3 region: CASSPERDYGSNYGYTF. DNA of the CDR3: TGCGCCAGCAGTCCGGAGCGGGATTACGGATCTAACTATGGCTACACCTTC. The V call is TRBV4-3, the J call TRBJ1-2, with D hard to call. This CDR3 region has 17 residues. Germline values: CDR1 LGHNA, CDR2 YSLEER. V lost 6 bases and J 0 bases, leaving 20 bases between the germline ends.

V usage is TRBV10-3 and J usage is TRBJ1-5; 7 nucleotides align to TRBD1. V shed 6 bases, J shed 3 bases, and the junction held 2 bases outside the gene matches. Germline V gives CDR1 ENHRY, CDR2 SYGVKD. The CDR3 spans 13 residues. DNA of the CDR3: TGTGCCATCAGAGACAGGGACAATCAGCCCCAGCATTTT. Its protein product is CAIRDRDNQPQHF.

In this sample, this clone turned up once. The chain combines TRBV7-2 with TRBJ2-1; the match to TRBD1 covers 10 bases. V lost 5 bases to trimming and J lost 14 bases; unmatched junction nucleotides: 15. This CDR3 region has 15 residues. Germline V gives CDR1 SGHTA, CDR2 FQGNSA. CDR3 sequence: CASSAGTGAPVQKFF. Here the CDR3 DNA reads TGTGCCAGCAGCGCCGGGACAGGGGCCCCAGTCCAAAAGTTCTTC. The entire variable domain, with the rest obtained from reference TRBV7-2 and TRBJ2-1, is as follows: GAGVSQSPSNKVTEKGKDVELRCDPISGHTALYWYRQSLGQGLEFLIYFQGNSAPDKSGLPSDRFSAERTGGSVSTLTIQRTQQEDSAVYLCASSAGTGAPVQKFFGPGTRLTVL.

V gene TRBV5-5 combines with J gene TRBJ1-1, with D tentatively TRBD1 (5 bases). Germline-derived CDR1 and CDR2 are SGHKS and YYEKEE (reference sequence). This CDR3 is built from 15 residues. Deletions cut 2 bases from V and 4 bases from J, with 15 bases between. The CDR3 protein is CASSFQGFGGTEAFF. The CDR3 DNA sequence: TGTGCCAGCAGCTTCCAGGGATTTGGGGGCACTGAAGCTTTCTTT.

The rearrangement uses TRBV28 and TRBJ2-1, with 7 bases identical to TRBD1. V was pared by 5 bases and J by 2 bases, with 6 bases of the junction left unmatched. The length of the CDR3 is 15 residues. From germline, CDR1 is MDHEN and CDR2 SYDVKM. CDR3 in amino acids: CASSTRQGAYNEQFF. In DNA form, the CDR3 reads TGTGCCAGCAGTACCCGACAGGGAGCCTACAATGAGCAGTTCTTC. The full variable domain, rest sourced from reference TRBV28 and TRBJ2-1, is DVKVTQSSRYLVKRTGEKVFLECVQDMDHENMFWYRQDPGLGLRLIYFSYDVKMKEKGDIPEGYSVSREKKERFSLILESASTNQTSMYLCASSTRQGAYNEQFFGPGTRLTVL.

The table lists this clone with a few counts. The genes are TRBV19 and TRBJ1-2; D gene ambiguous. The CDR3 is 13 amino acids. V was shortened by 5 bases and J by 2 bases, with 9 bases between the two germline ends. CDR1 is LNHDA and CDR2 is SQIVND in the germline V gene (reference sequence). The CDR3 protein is CASSSGTNYGYTF. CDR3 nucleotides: TGTGCCAGTAGTTCTGGAACAAACTATGGCTACACCTTC.

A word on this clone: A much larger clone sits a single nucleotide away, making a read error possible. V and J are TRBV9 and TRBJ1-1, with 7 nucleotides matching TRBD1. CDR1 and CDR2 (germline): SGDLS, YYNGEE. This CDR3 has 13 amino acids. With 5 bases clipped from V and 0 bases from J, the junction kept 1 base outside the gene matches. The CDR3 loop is CASRGQMNTEAFF. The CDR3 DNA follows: TGTGCCAGCAGGGGACAGATGAACACTGAAGCTTTCTTT.

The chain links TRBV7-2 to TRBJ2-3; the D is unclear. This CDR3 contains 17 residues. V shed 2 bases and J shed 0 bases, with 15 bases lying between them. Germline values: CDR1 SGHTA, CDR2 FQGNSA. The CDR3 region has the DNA TGTGCCAGCAGCTTAAGACCCTACAGTCCAAGCACAGATACGCAGTATTTT. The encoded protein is CASSLRPYSPSTDTQYF.

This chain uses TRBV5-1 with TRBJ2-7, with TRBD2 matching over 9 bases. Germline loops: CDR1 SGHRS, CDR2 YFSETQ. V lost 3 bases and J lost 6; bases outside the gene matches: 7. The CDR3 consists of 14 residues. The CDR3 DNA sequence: TGCGCCAGCAGCTGGGGACCTAGCGGGGCCGAGCAGTACTTC. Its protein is CASSWGPSGAEQYF.

This chain's CDR3 is CASSISTGGYGYTF. The CDR3 DNA is TGTGCCAGTAGTATCTCGACAGGGGGCTATGGCTACACCTTC. The V gene is TRBV19, the J gene TRBJ1-2, with 9 positions matching TRBD1. CDR1 and CDR2 (germline): LNHDA, SQIVND (reference sequence). The CDR3 contains 14 residues. J gave up 4 bases and V 3 bases, and 3 bases lay outside the gene matches.

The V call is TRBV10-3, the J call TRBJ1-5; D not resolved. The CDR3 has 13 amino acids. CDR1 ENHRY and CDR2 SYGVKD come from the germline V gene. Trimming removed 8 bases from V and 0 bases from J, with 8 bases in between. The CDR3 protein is CAIPHYSNQPQHF. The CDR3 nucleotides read TGTGCCATCCCACATTATAGCAATCAGCCCCAGCATTTT.

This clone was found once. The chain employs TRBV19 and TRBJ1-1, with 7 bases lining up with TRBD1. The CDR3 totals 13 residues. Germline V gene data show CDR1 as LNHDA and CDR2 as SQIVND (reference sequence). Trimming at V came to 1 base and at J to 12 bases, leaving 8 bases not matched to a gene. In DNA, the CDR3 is TGTGCCAGTAGTATAGGAAGGTTGACAGGGCCTTTCTTT. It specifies CASSIGRLTGPFF.